Listed below are T cell receptor beta chains from one sample, sequenced in a study of beta chain features in type 1 diabetes. Method: immunoSEQ multiplex PCR; TCRdb's copy keeps in-frame clones and lacks some. The sample has roughly 60,000 clones; approximately 62% are singletons. Sequencing was carried out using Tregs from blood. These receptor sequences come from a woman aged 18-29 years in good health. CDR3s include the opening cysteine and the closing phenylalanine or tryptophan. Each record gives: J gene, V gene, clone size, D gene, CDR3 protein, CDR3 DNA. D genes are given only for firm matches. Rows give clone size only sometimes, using once, few, many, or a class for an expanded clone.

>TRBJ2-7|TRBV6-5|-|TRBD2
CASSYRGGPGYEQYF
TGTGCCAGCAGTTATCGGGGGGGGCCGGGGTACGAGCAGTACTTC
>TRBJ2-7|TRBV7-2|few|TRBD2
CASSERGTSYEQYF
TGTGCCAGCAGCGAGCGGGGGACCTCCTACGAGCAGTACTTC
>TRBJ1-5|TRBV7-2|-|-
CASSLRFQVSNQPQHF
TGTGCCAGCAGCTTAAGGTTCCAGGTTAGCAATCAGCCCCAGCATTTT
>TRBJ2-5|TRBV5-1|-|-
CASRGHKETQYF
TGCGCCAGCAGGGGACACAAAGAGACCCAGTACTTC
>TRBJ1-4|TRBV7-2|-|TRBD1
CASSFRGPGNEKLFF
TGTGCCAGCAGCTTTAGGGGGCCGGGGAATGAAAAACTGTTTTTT
>TRBJ2-7|TRBV6-6|-|TRBD1
CASSRTGPFEQYF
TGTGCCAGCAGTCGGACAGGGCCTTTCGAGCAGTACTTC
>TRBJ2-2|TRBV30|-|-
CAWSRVLPGELFF
TGTGCCTGGAGCCGGGTCCTACCCGGGGAGCTGTTTTTT
>TRBJ2-1|TRBV6-1|-|-
CASTRRIVDYNEQFF
TGTGCCAGCACTAGGCGAATCGTGGACTACAATGAGCAGTTCTTC
>TRBJ2-7|TRBV10-3|-|-
CAISEGGFSYEQYF
TGTGCCATCAGTGAGGGCGGTTTCTCCTACGAGCAGTACTTC
>TRBJ2-1|TRBV5-5|few|TRBD1
CASRTGGASYNEQFF
TGTGCCAGCAGGACAGGGGGGGCCTCCTACAATGAGCAGTTCTTC
>TRBJ1-2|TRBV7-2|-|TRBD1
CASSFQGVNYGYTF
TGTGCCAGCAGCTTCCAGGGGGTAAACTATGGCTACACCTTC
>TRBJ2-7|TRBV7-2|-|-
CASSFDGRRTYEQYF
TGTGCCAGCAGCTTTGACGGGAGAAGGACCTACGAGCAGTACTTC
>TRBJ2-7|TRBV7-8|few|TRBD2
CASSLAGGLAGSEQYF
TGTGCCAGCAGCTTAGCGGGGGGACTAGCGGGATCCGAGCAGTACTTC
>TRBJ2-1|TRBV5-1|few|-
CASGGGGLSEQFF
TGCGCCAGCGGTGGGGGGGGGCTCAGCGAGCAGTTCTTC
>TRBJ1-6|TRBV7-8|few|-
CASSLLQGARGLAPLHF
TGTGCCAGCAGCCTATTGCAAGGGGCGAGAGGCCTTGCACCCCTCCACTTT
>TRBJ2-3|TRBV7-9|few|-
CASSLGPDTQYF
TGTGCCAGCAGCTTGGGCCCAGATACGCAGTATTTT
>TRBJ2-7|TRBV11-2|-|TRBD2
CASSLSSLQAGINEQYF
TGTGCCAGCAGCTTATCATCCCTCCAAGCGGGGATCAACGAGCAGTACTTC
>TRBJ2-3|TRBV11-2|-|TRBD2
CASSLVPRSGATDTQYF
TGTGCCAGCAGCTTAGTGCCCCGGAGCGGGGCCACAGATACGCAGTATTTT
>TRBJ2-2|TRBV4-1|-|-
CASSQWAGTNTGELFF
TGCGCCAGCAGCCAATGGGCAGGGACGAACACCGGGGAGCTGTTTTTT
>TRBJ1-1|TRBV6-5|-|TRBD1
CASRPSQGRNTEAFF
TGTGCCAGCAGGCCCTCACAGGGGCGAAACACTGAAGCTTTCTTT
>TRBJ2-1|TRBV18|few|-
CASSLAGTYNEQFF
TGTGCCAGCTCACTGGCGGGAACCTACAATGAGCAGTTCTTC
>TRBJ2-7|TRBV30|once|-
CAWATPPGSYEQYF
TGTGCCTGGGCGACTCCGCCGGGGTCCTACGAGCAGTACTTC
>TRBJ2-5|TRBV5-1|-|-
CASSLMGLQETQYF
TGCGCCAGCAGCTTAATGGGGCTCCAAGAGACCCAGTACTTC
>TRBJ1-2|TRBV7-6|-|-
CASSLEGRGGYTF
TGTGCCAGCAGCTTAGAAGGCCGCGGTGGCTACACCTTC
>TRBJ2-5|TRBV20-1|-|-
CTPGALETQYF
TGCACCCCTGGGGCGTTGGAGACCCAGTACTTC
>TRBJ2-7|TRBV7-9|-|-
CASSLTGSGEQYF
TGTGCCAGCAGCTTGACAGGCTCGGGAGAGCAGTACTTC
>TRBJ1-4|TRBV6-1|-|TRBD1
CASSVAGTGEEKLFF
TGTGCCAGCAGTGTTGCCGGGACAGGGGAAGAAAAACTGTTTTTT
>TRBJ1-2|TRBV6-6|-|-
CASSYLGGEAGYTF
TGTGCCAGCAGTTACTTGGGGGGGGAGGCTGGCTACACCTTC
>TRBJ2-1|TRBV7-3|-|-
CASSLTGAEYNEQFF
TGTGCCAGCAGCTTAACAGGGGCCGAATACAATGAGCAGTTCTTC
>TRBJ2-2|TRBV19|-|TRBD1
CASTRLGQGDTGELFF
TGTGCCAGTACCCGGCTGGGACAGGGGGATACCGGGGAGCTGTTTTTT
>TRBJ2-3|TRBV2|-|TRBD2
CASSPRLRGDFTDTQYF
TGTGCCAGCAGTCCCCGTCTGCGGGGGGACTTTACAGATACGCAGTATTTT
>TRBJ2-7|TRBV6-1|-|-
CASTWGEDYEQYF
TGTGCCAGCACGTGGGGGGAGGACTACGAGCAGTACTTC
>TRBJ1-2|TRBV7-8|once|TRBD1
CASSITGTGEGGYTF
TGTGCCAGCAGCATCACCGGGACAGGGGAGGGTGGCTACACCTTC
>TRBJ2-2|TRBV6-1|-|-
CASIRQSQDTGELFF
TGTGCCAGCATTAGACAAAGCCAGGACACCGGGGAGCTGTTTTTT
>TRBJ1-1|TRBV19|-|-
CASSSREATEAFF
TGTGCCAGTAGTTCCAGGGAAGCCACTGAAGCTTTCTTT
>TRBJ2-7|TRBV7-9|few|TRBD2
CASSLTPSGHEQYF
TGTGCCAGCAGCTTAACTCCTAGCGGCCACGAGCAGTACTTC
>TRBJ1-2|TRBV16|-|-
CASSQSGPTLGNYGYTF
TGTGCCAGCAGCCAATCGGGGCCGACACTTGGTAACTATGGCTACACCTTC
>TRBJ1-1|TRBV6-1|few|-
CASSLRVNTEAFF
TGTGCCAGCAGTCTACGGGTAAACACTGAAGCTTTCTTT
>TRBJ2-3|TRBV6-1|-|TRBD2
CASRLAGGWTDTQYF
TGTGCCAGCAGACTAGCGGGAGGGTGGACAGATACGCAGTATTTT
>TRBJ1-5|TRBV7-9|-|-
CASSLAGSNQPQHF
TGTGCCAGCAGCTTAGCCGGGAGCAATCAGCCCCAGCATTTT
>TRBJ2-2|TRBV10-3|-|-
CAISRVNVDTGELFF
TGTGCCATCAGTCGAGTGAATGTCGACACCGGGGAGCTGTTTTTT
>TRBJ2-2|TRBV5-1|few|TRBD1
CASSPLGQSSYGELFF
TGCGCCAGCAGCCCTCTGGGACAGTCTTCTTACGGGGAGCTGTTTTTT
>TRBJ1-1|TRBV7-3|-|TRBD1
CASSQTGGNTEAFF
TGTGCCAGCAGCCAAACAGGGGGGAACACTGAAGCTTTCTTT
>TRBJ1-4|TRBV5-1|-|-
CASSKTGTRDEKLFF
TGCGCCAGCAGTAAAACCGGGACACGGGATGAAAAACTGTTTTTT
>TRBJ1-5|TRBV9|-|-
CASSVEGRRNQPQHF
TGTGCCAGCAGCGTAGAGGGGAGGCGGAATCAGCCCCAGCATTTT
>TRBJ2-2|TRBV7-2|-|-
CASSLVAGNTGELFF
TGTGCCAGCAGCTTAGTTGCGGGGAACACCGGGGAGCTGTTTTTT
>TRBJ2-2|TRBV11-2|few|-
CASSSPPGNTGELFF
TGTGCCAGCAGCTCCCCCCCGGGGAATACCGGGGAGCTGTTTTTT
>TRBJ2-7|TRBV6-5|once|TRBD1
CASSYSRGLYEQYF
TGTGCCAGCAGTTACTCCAGGGGGCTCTACGAGCAGTACTTC
>TRBJ1-5|TRBV19|-|TRBD1
CASTESGTGGGQPQHF
TGTGCCAGTACCGAAAGCGGGACAGGGGGAGGTCAGCCCCAGCATTTT
>TRBJ2-1|TRBV30|few|TRBD2
CAWSGLAGEIEQFF
TGTGCCTGGTCAGGCTTAGCGGGAGAGATTGAGCAGTTCTTC
>TRBJ2-1|TRBV4-1|-|-
CASSQFPQGSEGEQFF
TGCGCCAGCAGCCAATTCCCCCAGGGATCGGAGGGTGAGCAGTTCTTC
>TRBJ2-3|TRBV7-9|-|TRBD2
CASSPKGTSPQYF
TGTGCCAGCAGCCCAAAGGGGACTAGCCCGCAGTATTTT
>TRBJ2-7|TRBV7-2|-|-
CASTRGEFSSYEQYF
TGTGCCAGCACCCGCGGGGAGTTCAGCTCCTACGAGCAGTACTTC
>TRBJ2-2|TRBV5-1|-|-
CASQGIQYSNTGELFF
TGCGCCAGCCAGGGTATACAGTACTCGAACACCGGGGAGCTGTTTTTT
>TRBJ2-1|TRBV10-2|-|TRBD2
CASSGGTSGDEQFF
TGCGCCAGCAGTGGAGGAACTAGCGGAGATGAGCAGTTCTTC